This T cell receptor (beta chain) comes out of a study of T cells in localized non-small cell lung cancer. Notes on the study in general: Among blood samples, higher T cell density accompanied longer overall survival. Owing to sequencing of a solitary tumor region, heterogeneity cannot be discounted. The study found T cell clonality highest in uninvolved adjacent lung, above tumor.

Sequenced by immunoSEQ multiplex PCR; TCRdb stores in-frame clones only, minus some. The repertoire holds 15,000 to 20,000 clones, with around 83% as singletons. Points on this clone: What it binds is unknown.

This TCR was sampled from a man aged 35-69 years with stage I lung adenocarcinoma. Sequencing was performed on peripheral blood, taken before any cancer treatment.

The CDR3 reads CASSAGTGTYNEQFF. The CDR3 bases are TGTGCCAGCAGCGCCGGGACAGGGACCTACAATGAGCAGTTCTTC. The rearrangement joins TRBV11-2 to TRBJ2-1, with 9 bases identical to TRBD1. Trimming took 5 bases from V and 2 from J; bases not matched to a gene: 4. The CDR3 loop spans 15 amino acids. Germline V CDR1 and CDR2: SGHAT, FQNNGV.